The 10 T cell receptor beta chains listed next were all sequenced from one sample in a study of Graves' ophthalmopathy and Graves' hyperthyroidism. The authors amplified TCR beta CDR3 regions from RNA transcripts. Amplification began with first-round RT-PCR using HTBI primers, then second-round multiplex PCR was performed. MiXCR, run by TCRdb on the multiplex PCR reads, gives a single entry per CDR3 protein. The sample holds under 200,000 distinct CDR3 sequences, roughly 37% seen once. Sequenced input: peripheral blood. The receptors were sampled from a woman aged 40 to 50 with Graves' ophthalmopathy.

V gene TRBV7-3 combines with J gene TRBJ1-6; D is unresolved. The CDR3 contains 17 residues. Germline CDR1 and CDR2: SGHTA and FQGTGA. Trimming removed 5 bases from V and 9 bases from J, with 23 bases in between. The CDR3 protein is CASSKRWWEGFISPLHF. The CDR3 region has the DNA TGTGCCAGCAGCAAAAGGTGGTGGGAGGGTTTCATTTCACCCCTCCACTTT.

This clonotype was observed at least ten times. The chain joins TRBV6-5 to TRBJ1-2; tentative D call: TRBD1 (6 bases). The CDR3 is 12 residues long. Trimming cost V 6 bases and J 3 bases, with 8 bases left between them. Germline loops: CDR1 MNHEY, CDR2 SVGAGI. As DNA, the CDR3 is TGTGCCAGCAGCCACAGGGACTATGGCTACACCTTC. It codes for CASSHRDYGYTF.

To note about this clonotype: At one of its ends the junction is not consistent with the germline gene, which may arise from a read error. CDR3 region: CASSFRSGGGENQYF. CDR3 sequence (DNA): TGTGCCAGCAGTTTCCGCAGCGGAGGTGGAGAGAACCAGTACTTC. The rearrangement joins TRBV12-3 or TRBV12-4 to TRBJ2-5, with TRBD2 as a possible D gene (5 bases). The CDR3 totals 15 residues.

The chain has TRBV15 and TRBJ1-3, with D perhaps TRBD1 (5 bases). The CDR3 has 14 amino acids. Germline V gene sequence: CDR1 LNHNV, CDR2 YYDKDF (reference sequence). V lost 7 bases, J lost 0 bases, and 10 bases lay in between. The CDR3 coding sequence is TGTGCCACCACAGACAGACGCTCTGGAAACACCATATATTTT. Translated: CATTDRRSGNTIYF.

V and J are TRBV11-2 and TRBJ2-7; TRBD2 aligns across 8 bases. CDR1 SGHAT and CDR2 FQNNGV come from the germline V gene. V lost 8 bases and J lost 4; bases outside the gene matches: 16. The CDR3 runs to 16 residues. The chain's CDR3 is CASQKRGGGRLYEQYF. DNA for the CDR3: TGTGCCAGCCAAAAGAGAGGAGGCGGGAGGTTGTACGAGCAGTACTTC.

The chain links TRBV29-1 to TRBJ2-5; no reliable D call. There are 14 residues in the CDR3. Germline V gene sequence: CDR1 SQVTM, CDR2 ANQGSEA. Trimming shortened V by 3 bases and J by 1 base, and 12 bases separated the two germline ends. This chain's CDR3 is CSVDGASGQETQYF. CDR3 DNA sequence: TGCAGCGTTGATGGCGCCAGTGGCCAAGAGACCCAGTACTTC. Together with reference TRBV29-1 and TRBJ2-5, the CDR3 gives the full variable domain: SAVISQKPSRDICQRGTSLTIQCQVDSQVTMMFWYRQQPGQSLTLIATANQGSEATYESGFVIDKFPISRPNLTFSTLTVSNMSPEDSSIYLCSVDGASGQETQYFGPGTRLLVL.

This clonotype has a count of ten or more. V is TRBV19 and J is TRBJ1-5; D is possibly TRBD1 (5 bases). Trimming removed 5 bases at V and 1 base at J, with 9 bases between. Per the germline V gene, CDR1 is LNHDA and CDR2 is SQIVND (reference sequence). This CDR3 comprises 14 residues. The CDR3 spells CASSGGHSNQPQHF. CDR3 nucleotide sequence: TGTGCCAGTAGTGGTGGACACAGCAATCAGCCCCAGCATTTT.

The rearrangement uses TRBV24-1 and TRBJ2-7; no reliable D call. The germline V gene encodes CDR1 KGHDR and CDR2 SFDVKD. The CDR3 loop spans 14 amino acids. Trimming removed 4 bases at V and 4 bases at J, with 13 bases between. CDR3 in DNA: TGTGCCACCAGTGACTCCGGGCTTAAATACGAGCAGTACTTC. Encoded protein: CATSDSGLKYEQYF.

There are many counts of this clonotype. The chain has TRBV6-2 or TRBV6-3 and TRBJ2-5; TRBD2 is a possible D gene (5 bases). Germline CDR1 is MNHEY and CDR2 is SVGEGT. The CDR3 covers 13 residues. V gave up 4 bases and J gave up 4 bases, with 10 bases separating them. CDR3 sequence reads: CASSSLVGETQYF. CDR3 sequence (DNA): TGTGCCAGCAGTTCACTAGTCGGAGAGACCCAGTACTTC.

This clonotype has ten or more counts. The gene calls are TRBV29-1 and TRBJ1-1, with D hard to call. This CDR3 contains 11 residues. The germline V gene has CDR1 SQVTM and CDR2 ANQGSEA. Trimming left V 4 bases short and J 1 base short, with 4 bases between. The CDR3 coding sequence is TGCAGCGTTGTGGAGAACACTGAAGCTTTCTTT. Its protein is CSVVENTEAFF.